These 11 T cell receptor beta chains share one sample of origin, sequenced in a study of brain T cells in children with intractable seizures. The table came from immunoSEQ multiplex PCR; TCRdb's copy has only in-frame clones and leaves some out. The sample shows 300,000 to 400,000 clones, roughly 92% of them seen only once. The time point here: blood from clinic visit 5 months post-surgery; TSC patient then seizure free. The specimen comprised peripheral blood, sampled 5 to 6 months after surgery. The origin of the receptors is a boy in the first two years of life with tuberous sclerosis and intractable seizures.

The chain combines TRBV7-9 with TRBJ1-3; maybe TRBD1 (6 bases). Germline V gene lookup returns CDR1 SEHNR and CDR2 FQNEAQ (reference sequence). The V end lost 0 bases, the J end lost 2 bases, and 11 bases lay between the germline ends. The CDR3 runs to 16 residues. This CDR3 reads CASSLAFSGAGNTIYF. The CDR3 DNA sequence: TGTGCCAGCAGCTTAGCGTTCTCAGGGGCTGGAAACACCATATATTTT.

V gene TRBV7-6 combines with J gene TRBJ1-1; 8 positions agree with TRBD1. This CDR3 is 16 amino acids long. In germline, CDR1 is SGHVS, CDR2 FNYEAQ. The J segment lost 0 bases and the V segment lost 1 base, leaving 4 bases of the junction unmatched. Here the CDR3 reads CASSLVQTGVNTEAFF. CDR3 in DNA: TGTGCCAGCAGCTTAGTCCAGACAGGGGTGAACACTGAAGCTTTCTTT.

The J gene is TRBJ1-2, the V gene TRBV7-9; TRBD1 matches at 7 bases. V trimming: 6 bases; J trimming: 1 base; junction bases outside the gene matches: 5. The CDR3 totals 14 residues. Germline V gene lookup returns CDR1 SEHNR and CDR2 FQNEAQ (reference sequence). CDR3 DNA sequence: TGTGCCAGCAGAAGGGACAGCCTTAACTATGGCTACACCTTC. Encoded protein: CASRRDSLNYGYTF.

The J gene is TRBJ2-1, the V gene TRBV7-2; D ambiguous. From germline, CDR1 is SGHTA and CDR2 FQGNSA. The V end was cut by 3 bases, the J end by 4 bases, with 7 bases between. The CDR3 runs 13 residues. CDR3 sequence reads: CASSLAPYNEQFF. The CDR3 DNA reads as TGTGCCAGCAGCTTGGCGCCTTACAATGAGCAGTTCTTC. The full variable domain, in which reference TRBV7-2 and TRBJ2-1 provide the parts outside the CDR3, is GAGVSQSPSNKVTEKGKDVELRCDPISGHTALYWYRQSLGQGLEFLIYFQGNSAPDKSGLPSDRFSAERTGGSVSTLTIQRTQQEDSAVYLCASSLAPYNEQFFGPGTRLTVL.

This clone was detected once. The V gene is TRBV5-1, the J gene TRBJ1-4; D is undetermined. Trimming left V 2 bases short and J 4 bases short, with 6 bases between. The CDR3 has 13 amino acids. Germline V gives CDR1 SGHRS, CDR2 YFSETQ. CDR3 nucleotides: TGCGCCAGCAGCTTAAGAAGTAATGAAAAACTGTTTTTT. Its protein product is CASSLRSNEKLFF.

This clone was picked up a small number of times. The rearrangement uses TRBV2 and TRBJ1-2; 7 bases align to TRBD1. J gave up 5 bases and V 7 bases, and 7 bases lay outside the gene matches. Looked up from germline, CDR1 is SNHLY and CDR2 is FYNNEI. The CDR3 length is 13 residues. The CDR3 bases are TGTGCCAGCAATATGAGGGGGCTATATGGCTACACCTTC. Translating gives CASNMRGLYGYTF.

There are a few counts of this clone. The rearrangement links TRBV3-1 (or the pseudogene TRBV3-2) to TRBJ2-6; 8 bases map to TRBD1. Germline trimming cut 1 base from V and 3 bases from J; bases unmatched to any gene: 5. The CDR3 contains 17 residues. Germline assignment: CDR1 LGHDT and CDR2 YNNKEL (reference sequence). CDR3 bases: TGTGCCAGCAGCCAAGCGTCAGGGGGCTATGGGGCCAACGTCCTGACTTTC. Its translation: CASSQASGGYGANVLTF.

This chain links TRBV18 with TRBJ2-2; D might be TRBD1 (5 bases). The length of the CDR3 is 15 residues. Per germline, CDR1 KGHSH and CDR2 LQKENI. Trimming removed 3 bases at V and 0 bases at J, with 8 bases between. The CDR3 loop is CASSPRQTNTGELFF. CDR3 coding DNA: TGTGCCAGCTCACCTAGACAGACGAACACCGGGGAGCTGTTTTTT.

V is TRBV3-1 (or the pseudogene TRBV3-2) and J is TRBJ2-5, with D uncertain. Deletions cut 2 bases from V and 3 bases from J, with 13 bases between. This CDR3 region has 15 residues. Germline V gene sequence: CDR1 LGHDT, CDR2 YNNKEL (reference sequence). The CDR3 nucleotides read TGTGCCAGCAGCCAAATTAAAGGGCAGAAAGAGACCCAGTACTTC. It yields the protein CASSQIKGQKETQYF.

The chain is built from TRBV7-9 and TRBJ1-2; D is unresolved. The length of the CDR3 is 14 residues. Trimming shortened V by 5 bases and J by 7 bases, and 17 bases separated the two germline ends. Per germline, CDR1 SEHNR and CDR2 FQNEAQ (reference sequence). The CDR3 DNA follows: TGTGCCAGCAGCCCAACAGCTCTTTCTGGTGGCTACACCTTC. Encoded protein: CASSPTALSGGYTF.

The V and J genes are TRBV25-1 and TRBJ2-2, with 7 bases fitting TRBD1. The CDR3 covers 15 residues. Germline V lookup: CDR1 MGHDK, CDR2 SYGVNS. Trimming removed 2 bases from V and 6 bases from J; junction bases left unmatched: 6. The CDR3 loop is CASSERGRGSGELFF. CDR3 sequence (DNA): TGTGCCAGCAGTGAAAGGGGCAGGGGGTCCGGGGAGCTGTTTTTT.